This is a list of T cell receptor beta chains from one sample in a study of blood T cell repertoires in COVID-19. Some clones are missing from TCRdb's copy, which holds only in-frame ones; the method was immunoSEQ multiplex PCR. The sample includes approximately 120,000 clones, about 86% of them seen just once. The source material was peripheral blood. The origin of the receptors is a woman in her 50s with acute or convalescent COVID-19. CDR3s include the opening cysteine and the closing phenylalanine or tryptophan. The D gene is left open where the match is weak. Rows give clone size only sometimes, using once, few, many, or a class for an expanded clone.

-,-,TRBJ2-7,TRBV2,TGTGCCAGCAGAACGGAGTTATTCGGGGAGCAGTACTTC,CASRTELFGEQYF
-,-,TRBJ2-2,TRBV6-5,TGTGCCAGCAGAGCAGGGTTCGGGGGGGAGCTGTTTTTT,CASRAGFGGELFF
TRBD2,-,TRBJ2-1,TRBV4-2,TGTGCCAGCAGCCAGTCATGGGCTAGCGGGGGGGTTCTCAGCTCCTACAATGAGCAGTTCTTC,CASSQSWASGGVLSSYNEQFF
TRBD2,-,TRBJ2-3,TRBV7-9,TGTGCCAGCAGCTTAGGGGCGGGAGGCCTTATCACAGACACGCAGTATTTT,CASSLGAGGLITDTQYF
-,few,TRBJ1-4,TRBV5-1,TGCGCCAGCAGCCCCTCTGGGACACGGAATAATGAAAAACTGTTTTTT,CASSPSGTRNNEKLFF
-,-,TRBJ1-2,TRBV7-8,TGTGCCAGCAGCTTAGATGTGGGCGGCTACACCTTC,CASSLDVGGYTF
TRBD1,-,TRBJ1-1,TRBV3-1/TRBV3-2,TGTGCCAGCAGCCAGACAGGGGCGAATACTGAAGCTTTCTTT,CASSQTGANTEAFF
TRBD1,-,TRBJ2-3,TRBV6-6,TGTGCCAGTTCCCGGACAGGTAGCACAGATACGCAGTATTTT,CASSRTGSTDTQYF
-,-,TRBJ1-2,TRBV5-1,TGCGCCAGCGGGTCCGGGTCCCTGAATGGCTACACCTTC,CASGSGSLNGYTF
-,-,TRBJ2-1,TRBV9,TGTGCCAGCAGCGTGCGGGACGGAGCAAGCAATGAGCAGTTCTTC,CASSVRDGASNEQFF
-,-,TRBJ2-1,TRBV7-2,TGTGCCAGCAGGCTTAGTGTCGATGAGCAGTTCTTC,CASRLSVDEQFF
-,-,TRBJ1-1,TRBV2,TGTGCCAGCAGTATGGAGGCGGGAGAGAACACTGAAGCTTTCTTT,CASSMEAGENTEAFF
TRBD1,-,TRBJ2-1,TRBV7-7,TGTGCTAGCAGCTTAGGGACAGGGGACTACAATGAGCAGTTCTTC,CASSLGTGDYNEQFF
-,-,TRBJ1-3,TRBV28,TGTGCCAGCAGTTTATCAGGGTCCGGTCGAAACACCATATATTTT,CASSLSGSGRNTIYF
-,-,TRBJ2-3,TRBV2,TGTGCCAGCGCTCCCTATTCGGATACGCAGTATTTT,CASAPYSDTQYF
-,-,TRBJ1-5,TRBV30,TGTGCCTGGAGTGGGACAGATGATCAGCCCCAGCATTTT,CAWSGTDDQPQHF
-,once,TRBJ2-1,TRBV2,TGTGCCAGCAGTAAAAAAAGACAGCCTCCATCGTACAATGAGCAGTTCTTC,CASSKKRQPPSYNEQFF
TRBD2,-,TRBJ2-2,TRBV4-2,TGTGCCAGCAGCCAAGAGGGCGGGGGGTTGGTCGGGGAGCTGTTTTTT,CASSQEGGGLVGELFF
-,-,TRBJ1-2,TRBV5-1,TGCGCCAGCAGCTTGGAGTGGGGGCAGAACTATGGCTACACCTTC,CASSLEWGQNYGYTF
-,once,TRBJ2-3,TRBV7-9,TGTGCCAGCAGCTCGATCCGCCCAGACAGGACCACAGATACGCAGTATTTT,CASSSIRPDRTTDTQYF
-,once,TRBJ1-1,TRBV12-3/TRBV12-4,TGTGCCAGCAGTTTTTCCCCGAGGACTGAAGCTTTCTTT,CASSFSPRTEAFF
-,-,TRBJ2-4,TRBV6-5,TGTGCCAGCAGGTCCGGTGCGCCCAAAAACATTCAGTACTTC,CASRSGAPKNIQYF
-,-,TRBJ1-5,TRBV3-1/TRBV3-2,TGTGCCAGCAGCCAAGATTTAACAGGGTCCCAGCCCCAGCATTTT,CASSQDLTGSQPQHF
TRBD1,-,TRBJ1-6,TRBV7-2,TGTGCCAGCCTCCGACAGGGTCTAGGTTCACCCCTCCACTTT,CASLRQGLGSPLHF
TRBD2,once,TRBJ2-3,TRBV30,TGTGCCTGGACCTCCTTGCGGGAGGCTAGCACAGATACGCAGTATTTT,CAWTSLREASTDTQYF
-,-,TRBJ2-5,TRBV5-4,TGTGCCAGCAGCCCCCAGTCCACAGGGCAAGAGACCCAGTACTTC,CASSPQSTGQETQYF
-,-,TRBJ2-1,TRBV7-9,TGTGCCAGCAGCTTAGGTCTAGCGCCCAAAAATGAGCAGTTCTTC,CASSLGLAPKNEQFF
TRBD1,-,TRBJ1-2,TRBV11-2,TGTGCCAGCAGCTCCCAAGGGGGACAGGGGAATGGCTACACCTTC,CASSSQGGQGNGYTF
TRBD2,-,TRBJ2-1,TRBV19,TGTGCCAGTAGCAGGAGCGGGGCATACAATGAGCAGTTCTTC,CASSRSGAYNEQFF
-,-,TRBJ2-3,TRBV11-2,TGTGCCAGCTCCCTAGGTCTAGGAGATACGCAGTATTTT,CASSLGLGDTQYF
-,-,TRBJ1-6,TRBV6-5,TGTGCCAGCAACCTCAGGGGAAGGGAATCACCCCTCCACTTT,CASNLRGRESPLHF
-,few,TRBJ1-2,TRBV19,TGTGCCAGTAGCCTCGGGACAAACTCCCATGGCTACACCTTC,CASSLGTNSHGYTF
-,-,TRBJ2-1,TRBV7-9,TGTGCCAGCAGCCATGGACAGCTCAATGAGCAGTTCTTC,CASSHGQLNEQFF
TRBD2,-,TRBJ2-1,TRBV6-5,TGTGCCAGCAGTTACTCTGCGGGAGTGCAGTTCTTC,CASSYSAGVQFF
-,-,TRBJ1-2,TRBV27,TGTGCCAGCAGTTTAAAAGGGGATGGCTACACCTTC,CASSLKGDGYTF
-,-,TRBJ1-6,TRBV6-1,TGTGCCAGCAGTGAAGGGAGTCCGACACCCCTCCACTTT,CASSEGSPTPLHF
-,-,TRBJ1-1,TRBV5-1,TGCGCCAGCAGCTTGACAGGGAGGGGCACTGAAGCTTTCTTT,CASSLTGRGTEAFF
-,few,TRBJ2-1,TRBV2,TGTGCCAGCAGTGTCGACACGGTAACCTACAATGAGCAGTTCTTC,CASSVDTVTYNEQFF
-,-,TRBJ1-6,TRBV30,TGTGCCTGGAGTGTATCATCACCCCTCCACTTT,CAWSVSSPLHF
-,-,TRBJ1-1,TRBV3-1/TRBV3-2,TGTGCCAGCAGCCAAACAGGGCCGAACACTGAAGCTTTCTTT,CASSQTGPNTEAFF
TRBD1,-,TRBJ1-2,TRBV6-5,TGTGCCAGCAGTTCGGTTGCAGGGGGTGGCTACACCTTC,CASSSVAGGGYTF
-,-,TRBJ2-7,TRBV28,TGTGCCAGCAGTACCACTACCCGCTCCTACGAGCAGTACTTC,CASSTTTRSYEQYF
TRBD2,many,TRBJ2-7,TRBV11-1,TGTGCCAGCAGCTTAGGTTCGCGGGGGACCTACGAGCAGTACTTC,CASSLGSRGTYEQYF
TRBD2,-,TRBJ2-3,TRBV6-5,TGTGCCAGCAGTCGACTTACTAGCGGCACAGATACGCAGTATTTT,CASSRLTSGTDTQYF
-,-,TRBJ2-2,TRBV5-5,TGTGCCAGCAGCTTTGGTTCAGGGGCCGGTACCGGGGAGCTGTTTTTT,CASSFGSGAGTGELFF
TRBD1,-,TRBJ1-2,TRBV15,TGTGCCACCAGCAGAGATGGGGGGGACAGGGGTTACTATGGCTACACCTTC,CATSRDGGDRGYYGYTF
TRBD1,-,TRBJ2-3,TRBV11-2,TGTGCCAGCAGACCCAGGGGGCAGGGATTCACAGATACGCAGTATTTT,CASRPRGQGFTDTQYF
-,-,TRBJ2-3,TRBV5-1,TGCGCCAGCAGCCCCGGATGGGGGCGCAGCACAGATACGCAGTATTTT,CASSPGWGRSTDTQYF
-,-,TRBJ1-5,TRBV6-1,TGTGCCAGCAGTGTCAGCTCAGCAGGGTCGGGCAATCAGCCCCAGCATTTT,CASSVSSAGSGNQPQHF
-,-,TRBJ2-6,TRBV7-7,TGTGCTAGCAGCTTAAGGTCTCCAGGGGCGAGTGGGGCCAACGTCCTGACTTTC,CASSLRSPGASGANVLTF
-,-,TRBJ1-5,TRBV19,TGTGCCAGTACCCTAGACAGTTCTAGCAATCAGCCCCAGCATTTT,CASTLDSSSNQPQHF
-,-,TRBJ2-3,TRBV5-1,TGCGCCAGCAGCTTGGCTCCGGGTCAAATGGATACGCAGTATTTT,CASSLAPGQMDTQYF
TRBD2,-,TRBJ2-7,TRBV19,TGTGCCAGTAGTTGGGGACTAGCCAGCCTCTACGAGCAGTACTTC,CASSWGLASLYEQYF
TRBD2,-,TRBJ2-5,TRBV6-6,TGTGCCAGCAGCCGGGGGGGAGGACAAGAGACCCAGTACTTC,CASSRGGGQETQYF
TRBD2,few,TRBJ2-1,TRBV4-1,TGCGCCAGCAGCCCGGGACTAGCTAACAATGAGCAGTTCTTC,CASSPGLANNEQFF
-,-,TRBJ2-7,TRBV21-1,TGTGCCAGCAGCAATCTAGCGGGAGGGCCGCACAAGACCTACGAGCAGTACTTC,CASSNLAGGPHKTYEQYF
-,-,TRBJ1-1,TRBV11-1,TGTGCCAGCAGCTTAGGGGGGGTACGGAACACTGAAGCTTTCTTT,CASSLGGVRNTEAFF